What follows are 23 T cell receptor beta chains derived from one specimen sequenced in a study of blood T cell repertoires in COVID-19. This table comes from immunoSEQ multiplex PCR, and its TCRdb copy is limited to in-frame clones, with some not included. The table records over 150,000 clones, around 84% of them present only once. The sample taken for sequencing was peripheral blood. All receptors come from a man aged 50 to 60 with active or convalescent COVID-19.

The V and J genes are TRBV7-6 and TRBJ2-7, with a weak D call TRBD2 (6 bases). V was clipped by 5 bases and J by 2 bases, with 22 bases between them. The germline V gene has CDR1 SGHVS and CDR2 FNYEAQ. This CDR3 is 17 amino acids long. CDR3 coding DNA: TGTGCCAGCAGCCGATCACTTGGTTCCGGGACTCCCTACGAGCAGTACTTC. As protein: CASSRSLGSGTPYEQYF.

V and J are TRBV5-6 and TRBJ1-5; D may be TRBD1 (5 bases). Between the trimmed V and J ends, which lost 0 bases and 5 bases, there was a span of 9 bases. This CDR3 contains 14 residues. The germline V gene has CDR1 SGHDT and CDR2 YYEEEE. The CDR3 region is CASSLGSGDQPQHF. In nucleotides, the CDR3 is TGTGCCAGCAGCTTGGGTTCGGGGGATCAGCCCCAGCATTTT. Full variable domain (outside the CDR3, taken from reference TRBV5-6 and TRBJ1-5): DAGVTQSPTHLIKTRGQQVTLRCSPKSGHDTVSWYQQALGQGPQFIFQYYEEEERQRGNFPDRFSGHQFPNYSSELNVNALLLGDSALYLCASSLGSGDQPQHFGDGTRLSIL.

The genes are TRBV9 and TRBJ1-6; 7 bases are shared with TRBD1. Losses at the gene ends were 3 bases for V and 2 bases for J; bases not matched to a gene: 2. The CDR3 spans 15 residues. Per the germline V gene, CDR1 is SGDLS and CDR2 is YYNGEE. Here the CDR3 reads CASSGQGAYNSPLHF. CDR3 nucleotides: TGTGCCAGCAGCGGACAGGGCGCCTATAATTCACCCCTCCACTTT.

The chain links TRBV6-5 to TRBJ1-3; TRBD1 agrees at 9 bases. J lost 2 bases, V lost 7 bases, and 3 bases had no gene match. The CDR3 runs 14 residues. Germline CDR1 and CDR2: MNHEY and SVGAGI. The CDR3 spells CASTHRGPGNTIYF. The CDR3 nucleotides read TGTGCCAGCACTCACAGGGGGCCTGGAAACACCATATATTTT.

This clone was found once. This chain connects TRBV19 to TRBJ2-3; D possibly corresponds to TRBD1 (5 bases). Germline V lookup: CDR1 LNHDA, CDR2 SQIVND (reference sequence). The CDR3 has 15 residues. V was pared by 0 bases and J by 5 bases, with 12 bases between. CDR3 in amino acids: CASSIDPNRRDTQYF. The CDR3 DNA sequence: TGTGCCAGTAGTATAGACCCCAACAGGCGAGATACGCAGTATTTT.

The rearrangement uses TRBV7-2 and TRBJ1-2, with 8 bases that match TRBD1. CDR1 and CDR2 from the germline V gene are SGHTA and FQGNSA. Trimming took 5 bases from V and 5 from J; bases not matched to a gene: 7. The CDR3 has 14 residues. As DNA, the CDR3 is TGTGCCAGCAGCCCGAGGACAGGGAAGTATGGCTACACCTTC. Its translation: CASSPRTGKYGYTF.

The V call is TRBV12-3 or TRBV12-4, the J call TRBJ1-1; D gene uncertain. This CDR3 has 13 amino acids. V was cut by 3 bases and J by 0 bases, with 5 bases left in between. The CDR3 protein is CASSFQMNTEAFF. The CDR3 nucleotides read TGTGCCAGCAGTTTTCAGATGAACACTGAAGCTTTCTTT.

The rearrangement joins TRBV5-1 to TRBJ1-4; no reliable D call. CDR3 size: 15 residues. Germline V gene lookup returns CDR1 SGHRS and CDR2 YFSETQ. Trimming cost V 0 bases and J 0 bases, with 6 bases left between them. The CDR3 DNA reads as TGCGCCAGCAGCTTGGGTTCTGCAACTAATGAAAAACTGTTTTTT. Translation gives CASSLGSATNEKLFF. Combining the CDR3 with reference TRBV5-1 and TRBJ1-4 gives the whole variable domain KAGVTQTPRYLIKTRGQQVTLSCSPISGHRSVSWYQQTPGQGLQFLFEYFSETQRNKGNFPGRFSGRQFSNSRSEMNVSTLELGDSALYLCASSLGSATNEKLFFGSGTQLSVL.

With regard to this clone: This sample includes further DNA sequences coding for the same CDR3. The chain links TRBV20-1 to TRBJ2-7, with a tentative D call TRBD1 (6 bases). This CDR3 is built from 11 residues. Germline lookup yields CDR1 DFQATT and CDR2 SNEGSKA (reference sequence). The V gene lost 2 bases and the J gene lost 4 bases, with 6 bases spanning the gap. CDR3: CSARQGYEQYF. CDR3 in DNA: TGCAGTGCTAGACAGGGGTACGAGCAGTACTTC.

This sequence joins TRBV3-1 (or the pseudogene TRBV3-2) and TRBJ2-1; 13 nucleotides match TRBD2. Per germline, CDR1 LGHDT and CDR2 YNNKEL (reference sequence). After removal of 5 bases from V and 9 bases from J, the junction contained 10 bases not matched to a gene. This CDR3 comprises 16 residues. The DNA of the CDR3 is TGTGCCAGCAGCATCTGGACTAGCGGGAGTCAGGGTGAGCAGTTCTTC. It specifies CASSIWTSGSQGEQFF.

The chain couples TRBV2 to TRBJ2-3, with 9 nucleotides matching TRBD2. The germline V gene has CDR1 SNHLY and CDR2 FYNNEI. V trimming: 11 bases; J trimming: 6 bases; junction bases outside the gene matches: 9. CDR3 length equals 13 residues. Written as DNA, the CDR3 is TGTGCCGCGAAGCGGGGGGTCAGGGATACGCAGTATTTT. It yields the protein CAAKRGVRDTQYF. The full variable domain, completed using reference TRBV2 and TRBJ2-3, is EPEVTQTPSHQVTQMGQEVILRCVPISNHLYFYWYRQILGQKVEFLVSFYNNEISEKSEIFDDQFSVERPDGSNFTLKIRSTKLEDSAMYFCAAKRGVRDTQYFGPGTRLTVL.

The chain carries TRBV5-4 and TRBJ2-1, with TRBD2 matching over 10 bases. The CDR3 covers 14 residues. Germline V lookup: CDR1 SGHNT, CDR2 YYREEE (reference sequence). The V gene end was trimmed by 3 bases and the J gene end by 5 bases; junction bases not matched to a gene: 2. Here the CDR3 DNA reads TGTGCCAGCAGCTCGCTAGCGGGGGACAATGAGCAGTTCTTC. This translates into CASSSLAGDNEQFF.

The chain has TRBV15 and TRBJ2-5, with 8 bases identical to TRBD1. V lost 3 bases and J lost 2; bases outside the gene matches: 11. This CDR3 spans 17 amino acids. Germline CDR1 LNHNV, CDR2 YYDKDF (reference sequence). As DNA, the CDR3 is TGTGCCACCAGCAGGGGGGGACAGGCCCGGGGACAAGAGACCCAGTACTTC. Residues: CATSRGGQARGQETQYF. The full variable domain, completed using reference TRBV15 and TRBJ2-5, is DAMVIQNPRYQVTQFGKPVTLSCSQTLNHNVMYWYQQKSSQAPKLLFHYYDKDFNNEADTPDNFQSRRPNTSFCFLDIRSPGLGDTAMYLCATSRGGQARGQETQYFGPGTRLLVL.

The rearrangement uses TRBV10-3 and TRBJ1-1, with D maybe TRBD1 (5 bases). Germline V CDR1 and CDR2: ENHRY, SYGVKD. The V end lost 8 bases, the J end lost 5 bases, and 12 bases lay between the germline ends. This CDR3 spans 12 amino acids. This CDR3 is CAIAKDITEAFF. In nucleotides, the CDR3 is TGTGCCATCGCCAAGGACATAACTGAAGCTTTCTTT.

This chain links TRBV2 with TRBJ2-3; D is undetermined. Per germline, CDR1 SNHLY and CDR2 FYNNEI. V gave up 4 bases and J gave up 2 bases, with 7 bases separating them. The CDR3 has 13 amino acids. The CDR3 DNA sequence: TGTGCCAGCAGTGTCGAGTACACAGATACGCAGTATTTT. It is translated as CASSVEYTDTQYF.

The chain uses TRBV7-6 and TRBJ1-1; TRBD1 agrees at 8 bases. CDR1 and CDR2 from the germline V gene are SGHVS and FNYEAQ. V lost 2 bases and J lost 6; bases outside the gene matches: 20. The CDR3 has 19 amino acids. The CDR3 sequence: CASSLRPPSRGRRDPEAFF. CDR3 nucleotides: TGTGCCAGCAGCTTACGCCCCCCTTCCAGGGGGCGAAGGGACCCTGAAGCTTTCTTT. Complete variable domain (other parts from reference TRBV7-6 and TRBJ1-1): GAGVSQSPRYKVTKRGQDVALRCDPISGHVSLYWYRQALGQGPEFLTYFNYEAQQDKSGLPNDRFSAERPEGSISTLTIQRTEQRDSAMYRCASSLRPPSRGRRDPEAFFGQGTRLTVV.

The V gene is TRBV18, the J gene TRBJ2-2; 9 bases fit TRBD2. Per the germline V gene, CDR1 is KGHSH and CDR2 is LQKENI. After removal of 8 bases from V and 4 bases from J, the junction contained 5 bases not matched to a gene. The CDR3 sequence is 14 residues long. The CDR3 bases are TGTGCCAGCGCCTGGACTAGCGCCACCGGGGAGCTGTTTTTT. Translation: CASAWTSATGELFF.

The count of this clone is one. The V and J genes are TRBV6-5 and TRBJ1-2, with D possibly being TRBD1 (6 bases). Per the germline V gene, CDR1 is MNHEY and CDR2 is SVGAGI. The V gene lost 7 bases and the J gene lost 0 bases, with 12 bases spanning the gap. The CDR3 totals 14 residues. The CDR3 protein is CASTGTLANYGYTF. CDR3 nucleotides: TGTGCCAGCACCGGGACACTCGCTAACTATGGCTACACCTTC.

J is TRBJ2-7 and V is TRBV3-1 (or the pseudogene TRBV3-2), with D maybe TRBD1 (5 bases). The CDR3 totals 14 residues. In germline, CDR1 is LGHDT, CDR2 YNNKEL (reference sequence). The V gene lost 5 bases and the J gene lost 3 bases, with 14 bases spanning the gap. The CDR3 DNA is TGTGCCAGCAGCGGAAAAACAGGTGACTACGAGCAGTACTTC. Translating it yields CASSGKTGDYEQYF.

CDR3 residues: CASSQTGTGAYGYTF. As DNA, the CDR3 is TGCGCCAGCAGCCAAACCGGGACAGGGGCCTATGGCTACACCTTC. The chain has TRBV4-1 and TRBJ1-2, with TRBD1 identical over 10 bases. CDR1 and CDR2 (germline): MGHRA, YSYEKL. CDR3 length equals 15 residues. The V gene end was trimmed by 2 bases and the J gene end by 4 bases; junction bases not matched to a gene: 4.

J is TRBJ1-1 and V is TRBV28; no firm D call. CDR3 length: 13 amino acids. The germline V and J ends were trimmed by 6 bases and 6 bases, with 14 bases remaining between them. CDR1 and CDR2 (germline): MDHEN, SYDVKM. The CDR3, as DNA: TGTGCCAGCAGGGAGGCAGGAAGGCCTGAAGCTTTCTTT. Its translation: CASREAGRPEAFF.

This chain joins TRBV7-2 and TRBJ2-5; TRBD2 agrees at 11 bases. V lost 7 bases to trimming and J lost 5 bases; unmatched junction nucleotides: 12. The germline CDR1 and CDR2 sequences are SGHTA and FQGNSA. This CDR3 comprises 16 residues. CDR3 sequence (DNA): TGTGCCAGCACCGACGGAGTAGCGGGGGGGGCGGAGACCCAGTACTTC. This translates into CASTDGVAGGAETQYF. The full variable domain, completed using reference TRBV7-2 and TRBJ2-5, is GAGVSQSPSNKVTEKGKDVELRCDPISGHTALYWYRQSLGQGLEFLIYFQGNSAPDKSGLPSDRFSAERTGGSVSTLTIQRTQQEDSAVYLCASTDGVAGGAETQYFGPGTRLLVL.

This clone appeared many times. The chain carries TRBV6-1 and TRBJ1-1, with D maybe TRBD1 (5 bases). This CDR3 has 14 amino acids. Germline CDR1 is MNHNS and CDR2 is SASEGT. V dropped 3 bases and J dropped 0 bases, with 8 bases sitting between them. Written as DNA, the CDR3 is TGTGCCAGCAGTGATTCACAGGTGAACACTGAAGCTTTCTTT. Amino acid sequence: CASSDSQVNTEAFF.